The rows below give T cell receptor beta chains drawn from one sample of a study of T cell changes during pregnancy in multiple sclerosis. Profiled with immunoSEQ multiplex PCR; TCRdb holds only in-frame clones, not every one. This table holds 45,000 to 65,000 clones, around 90% found once. The starting material was CD4+ T cells from peripheral blood mononuclear cells, obtained in the second trimester of pregnancy. The receptor set was obtained from a female donor with multiple sclerosis, enrolled in a pregnancy study. The CDR3 runs from the conserved cysteine through the conserved F or W. D genes are given only for firm matches. The size entry is marked missing in some rows and otherwise reads once, few, many or a size class.

D	size	V	J	CDR3	DNA
TRBD1	-	TRBV5-1	TRBJ2-1	CASSIGTGWANEQFF	TGCGCCAGCAGCATCGGGACAGGGTGGGCCAATGAGCAGTTCTTC
-	-	TRBV7-9	TRBJ1-3	CASSLDTGNTIYF	TGTGCCAGCAGCTTAGACACTGGAAACACCATATATTTT
-	-	TRBV9	TRBJ1-6	CASSVGQLTSPLHF	TGTGCCAGCAGCGTAGGACAGCTAACCTCACCCCTCCACTTT
TRBD1	-	TRBV19	TRBJ2-2	CASSFRTGANTGELFF	TGTGCCAGTAGTTTCCGGACAGGCGCGAACACCGGGGAGCTGTTTTTT
-	-	TRBV28	TRBJ1-5	CASIGGGINQPQHF	TGTGCCAGCATTGGGGGGGGGATCAATCAGCCCCAGCATTTT
-	-	TRBV2	TRBJ2-7	CASSSERESYEQYF	TGTGCCAGCAGTTCCGAGAGGGAATCCTACGAGCAGTACTTC
-	-	TRBV27	TRBJ1-2	CASSLPGADGYTF	TGTGCCAGCAGTCTCCCAGGGGCGGACGGCTACACCTTC
-	-	TRBV19	TRBJ1-5	CASRKDRMGNQPQHF	TGTGCCAGTAGAAAGGACAGAATGGGCAATCAGCCCCAGCATTTT
-	-	TRBV6-6	TRBJ1-1	CASSPTPDRFTEAFF	TGTGCCAGCAGTCCTACCCCCGACAGGTTCACTGAAGCTTTCTTT
-	-	TRBV15	TRBJ1-5	CATSRDTQGNQPQHF	TGTGCCACCAGCAGAGATACCCAGGGAAATCAGCCCCAGCATTTT
TRBD1	-	TRBV18	TRBJ2-6	CASSPLRDRAAGANVLTF	TGTGCCAGCTCACCATTGCGGGACAGGGCGGCTGGGGCCAACGTCCTGACTTTC
TRBD1	-	TRBV2	TRBJ2-7	CASSEAGPLQGTGAAWYF	TGTGCCAGCAGTGAAGCGGGCCCGCTACAGGGGACAGGGGCCGCGTGGTACTTC
TRBD1	-	TRBV5-1	TRBJ1-6	CASSWDSQGSPLHF	TGCGCCAGCAGCTGGGACAGCCAAGGGTCACCCCTCCACTTT
TRBD1	once	TRBV6-1	TRBJ1-2	CASIRDSINYGYTF	TGTGCCAGCATCCGGGACAGCATAAACTATGGCTACACCTTC
-	-	TRBV7-7	TRBJ2-5	CASSLMLAPQETQYF	TGTGCTAGCAGCTTGATGTTGGCTCCCCAAGAGACCCAGTACTTC
-	once	TRBV27	TRBJ1-5	CASSLKPYDQPQHF	TGTGCCAGCAGTTTAAAGCCATACGATCAGCCCCAGCATTTT
TRBD1	once	TRBV12-5	TRBJ2-1	CASGLTGGREQFF	TGTGCTAGTGGTTTGACAGGGGGCCGTGAGCAGTTCTTC
TRBD2	-	TRBV7-9	TRBJ2-7	CASRSSGANYEQYF	TGTGCCAGCAGGTCCAGCGGGGCAAACTACGAGCAGTACTTC
-	-	TRBV29-1	TRBJ1-2	CSVIQGNYGYTF	TGCAGCGTTATCCAGGGGAACTATGGCTACACCTTC
TRBD2	-	TRBV9	TRBJ2-3	CASSVVAGGPGDTQYF	TGTGCCAGCAGCGTAGTTGCGGGGGGACCTGGAGATACGCAGTATTTT
TRBD1	once	TRBV5-6	TRBJ2-1	CASSSIQGASYNEQFF	TGTGCCAGCAGCTCGATACAGGGGGCCTCCTACAATGAGCAGTTCTTC
TRBD2	-	TRBV13	TRBJ2-7	CASSFSGGAYEQYF	TGTGCCAGCAGCTTTTCGGGGGGGGCCTACGAGCAGTACTTC
-	-	TRBV2	TRBJ2-1	CASRGFVGGGYNEQFF	TGTGCCAGCCGCGGTTTTGTGGGAGGGGGCTACAATGAGCAGTTCTTC
TRBD1	-	TRBV11-3	TRBJ2-2	CASSPGQARTGELFF	TGTGCCAGCAGCCCGGGACAGGCAAGGACCGGGGAGCTGTTTTTT
TRBD1	once	TRBV6-5	TRBJ1-2	CASSSLGTAEYGYTF	TGTGCCAGCAGTTCTCTGGGGACAGCTGAATATGGCTACACCTTC
-	once	TRBV7-3	TRBJ1-1	CASSLNGAGEAFF	TGTGCCAGCAGCTTAAATGGGGCCGGTGAAGCTTTCTTT
-	few	TRBV4-1	TRBJ2-7	CASSGRHDSSYEQYF	TGCGCCAGCAGCGGGCGACACGACAGCTCCTACGAGCAGTACTTC
TRBD2	-	TRBV6-5	TRBJ2-1	CASSRASGGWDEQFF	TGTGCCAGCAGTCGAGCTAGCGGGGGCTGGGATGAGCAGTTCTTC
-	-	TRBV5-1	TRBJ1-5	CASSLTGNQPQHF	TGCGCCAGCAGCTTGACGGGGAATCAGCCCCAGCATTTT
TRBD1	-	TRBV7-6	TRBJ1-1	CASSFGQGSEAFF	TGTGCCAGCAGCTTCGGACAGGGTTCTGAAGCTTTCTTT
TRBD1	-	TRBV30	TRBJ2-1	CAFNRDREQREQFF	TGTGCCTTTAACCGGGACAGGGAGCAACGAGAGCAGTTCTTC
-	-	TRBV5-1	TRBJ2-2	CASSRQASGTGELFF	TGCGCCAGCAGCAGACAGGCGTCGGGCACCGGGGAGCTGTTTTTT
TRBD1	-	TRBV6-6	TRBJ1-2	CASSGQGAGYGYTF	TGTGCCAGCAGTGGACAGGGGGCAGGCTATGGCTACACCTTC
TRBD2	-	TRBV7-8	TRBJ2-1	CASSPFSGRVNEQFF	TGTGCCAGCAGCCCATTCAGCGGGAGAGTGAATGAGCAGTTCTTC
TRBD1	-	TRBV5-4	TRBJ2-7	CASSLAGDRSYEQYF	TGTGCCAGCAGCTTGGCCGGGGACAGATCCTACGAGCAGTACTTC
TRBD1	-	TRBV4-1	TRBJ1-2	CASSQAGDRRGYTF	TGCGCCAGCAGCCAAGCGGGGGACAGACGAGGCTACACCTTC
TRBD1	-	TRBV5-1	TRBJ1-1	CASSPGTDEAFF	TGCGCCAGCAGCCCGGGGACAGACGAAGCTTTCTTT
TRBD1	-	TRBV5-1	TRBJ1-2	CASSLEGRGDYGYTF	TGCGCCAGCAGCTTGGAGGGCAGGGGGGACTATGGCTACACCTTC
-	-	TRBV5-6	TRBJ2-7	CASSLDIYEQYF	TGTGCCAGCAGCTTGGATATCTACGAGCAGTACTTC
-	once	TRBV4-2	TRBJ1-1	CASSQSQKNTEAFF	TGTGCCAGCAGCCAATCTCAGAAGAACACTGAAGCTTTCTTT
-	-	TRBV4-1	TRBJ1-1	CASSQITRIPEAFF	TGCGCCAGCAGCCAAATTACTAGGATCCCTGAAGCTTTCTTT
TRBD2	-	TRBV7-3	TRBJ2-3	CASSLRIAGGTDTQYF	TGTGCCAGCAGCTTACGGATAGCGGGGGGCACAGATACGCAGTATTTT